Shown below are 28 T cell receptor beta chains from a single sample sequenced in a study of T cells in women clearing cervical HPV infection. The table came from immunoSEQ multiplex PCR; TCRdb's copy has only in-frame clones and leaves some out. The sample has around 39,000 clones. Material: blood buffy coat. All receptors come from a woman between 18 and 70 years old with a cervical HPV16 infection that either progressed to CIN3+ or cleared (not recorded which).

As for this clone: The CDR3 extends 3 residues past the end of the read, so its final part is completed from the germline J gene. This rearrangement joins TRBV3-1 (or the pseudogene TRBV3-2) to TRBJ1-4; D is possibly TRBD1 (6 bases). This CDR3 spans 17 amino acids. CDR1 is LGHDT and CDR2 is YNNKEL in the germline V gene (reference sequence). V was trimmed by 0 bases and J by 0 bases, leaving 11 bases between them. CDR3 DNA (partial): TGTGCCAGCAGCCAAGAGGCCCAGGGGTCAACTAATGAAAAA. It yields the protein CASSQEAQGSTNEK. The CDR3 in full is CASSQEAQGSTNEKLFF.

Concerning this clone: The read gets to within 3 residues of the CDR3 end, and the germline J gene fills in the rest. The chain recombines TRBV12-3 or TRBV12-4 with TRBJ1-1; D ambiguous. The V end was cut by 3 bases, the J end by 1 base, with 9 bases between. CDR3 length: 14 residues. The sequenced part of the CDR3 DNA is TGTGCCAGCAGTTTTCGTCAGGAGAACACTGAA. It codes for CASSFRQENTE. The CDR3 in its entirety is CASSFRQENTEAFF.

Turning to this clone: The CDR3 end falls 3 residues outside the read, so it is completed with the germline J gene. The V call is TRBV7-8, the J call TRBJ2-7; weak D call: TRBD1 (5 bases). Germline CDR1 SGHVS, CDR2 FQNEAQ. The CDR3 contains 16 residues. V was shortened by 4 bases and J by 3 bases, with 19 bases between the two germline ends. This chain's CDR3 is CASSSTAQGSIYEQYF. Partial CDR3 DNA: TGTGCCAGCAGCTCCACCGCCCAGGGTTCGATCTACGAG.

Regarding this clone: The observed sequence ends 3 residues before the CDR3 terminus, with the missing tail filled in from the germline J gene. This chain links TRBV7-2 with TRBJ1-1; TRBD1 matches at 7 bases. V lost 5 bases, J lost 0 bases, and 6 bases stayed unmatched. The germline V gene has CDR1 SGHTA and CDR2 FQGNSA. CDR3 length equals 15 residues. The DNA read from the CDR3 is TGTGCCAGCAGCCGTATGACAGGGTTGAACACTGAA. Translating it yields CASSRMTGLNTE. The entire CDR3 is CASSRMTGLNTEAFF.

Remarks on this clone: The sequenced fragment ends 3 residues before the CDR3 boundary, so the rest is inferred from the germline J gene. This chain connects TRBV30 to TRBJ2-7; 9 nucleotides agree with TRBD1. The CDR3 consists of 19 residues. The V and J ends lost 2 bases and 2 bases, in that order; junction bases with no gene match: 19. The germline V gene has CDR1 GTSNPN and CDR2 SVGIG (reference sequence). The chain's CDR3 is CAWSSPGIGQGRSPYEQYF. The CDR3 bases that were read are TGTGCCTGGAGTTCTCCCGGGATCGGACAGGGGAGGAGCCCCTACGAG.

Of note for this clone: The read is 3 residues too short to cover the CDR3 end, so that end is filled in from the germline J gene. The chain recombines TRBV9 with TRBJ2-6; the D call may be TRBD1 or TRBD2 (5 bases each). The V end was cut by 4 bases, the J end by 2 bases, with 16 bases between. Germline V CDR1 and CDR2: SGDLS, YYNGEE. This CDR3 spans 17 amino acids. CDR3: CASSPRQGVAGANVLTF. CDR3 DNA, as far as it was read: TGTGCCAGCAGCCCCCGGCAGGGAGTCGCTGGGGCCAACGTC.

CDR3 bases read: TGCGCCAGCAGCAGGGTGCGACAGGGCAGCACAGATACG. Encoded protein: CASSRVRQGSTDT. The entire CDR3 reads CASSRVRQGSTDTQYF. The chain joins TRBV5-1 to TRBJ2-3; 7 bases map to TRBD1. With the read ending 3 residues before the CDR3 end, the germline J gene is used to fill in that end. Trimming cost V 4 bases and J 0 bases; bases outside gene matches: 8. The CDR3 is made up of 16 amino acids. In germline, CDR1 is SGHRS, CDR2 YFSETQ.

As regards this clone: Coverage ceases 3 residues before the CDR3 finishes, and the germline J gene fills in the end. The rearrangement links TRBV20-1 to TRBJ2-3; 10 bases line up with TRBD2. Germline trimming cut 1 base from V and 1 base from J; bases unmatched to any gene: 2. CDR3 length: 15 amino acids. Germline V lookup: CDR1 DFQATT, CDR2 SNEGSKA (reference sequence). CDR3 DNA, as far as it was read: TGCAGTGCTAGAGTACTAGCGGGGCGCACAGATACG. Translated, it gives CSARVLAGRTDT. The CDR3 reads in full as CSARVLAGRTDTQYF.

Comments on this clone: From the germline J gene comes the end of the CDR3, since the read stops 3 residues before it. The chain uses TRBV2 and TRBJ1-2; D ambiguous. The CDR3 consists of 15 residues. V was clipped by 1 base and J by 2 bases, with 11 bases between them. CDR1 and CDR2 (germline): SNHLY, FYNNEI. Here the CDR3 reads CASSEDPEMNYGYTF. CDR3 bases read: TGTGCCAGCAGTGAAGATCCAGAAATGAACTATGGC.

With respect to this clone: The CDR3 end is not reached by the read, which stops 3 residues before it; the germline J gene fills it in. The V call is TRBV18, the J call TRBJ2-5; 10 nucleotides match TRBD2. Looked up from germline, CDR1 is KGHSH and CDR2 is LQKENI. CDR3 length: 16 residues. V lost 3 bases and J lost 0; bases outside the gene matches: 4. CDR3 DNA (partial): TGTGCCAGCTCACCCCAAGCGGGGGGGTACCAAGAGACC. It yields the protein CASSPQAGGYQET. From start to end, the CDR3 is CASSPQAGGYQETQYF.

A remark on this clone: Read data end 3 residues before the CDR3 end; the end is taken from the germline J gene. The rearrangement joins TRBV5-6 to TRBJ1-1; a possible D gene is TRBD1 (6 bases). The CDR3 is 15 amino acids. Trimming left V 5 bases short and J 2 bases short, with 16 bases between. From germline, CDR1 is SGHDT and CDR2 YYEEEE. The CDR3 sequence is CASSSGAGINTEAFF. The CDR3 bases that were read are TGTGCCAGCAGTTCAGGGGCTGGGATCAACACTGAA.

Points on this clone: Read coverage stops 3 residues before the CDR3 terminus; the germline J gene supplies the remainder. This chain joins TRBV19 and TRBJ1-4; D remains unclear. Deletions cut 5 bases from V and 1 base from J, with 8 bases between. This CDR3 has 14 amino acids. Germline assignment: CDR1 LNHDA and CDR2 SQIVND (reference sequence). The CDR3 bases that were read are TGTGCCAGTAGTGATGGCAGAACTAATGAAAAA. Its protein product is CASSDGRTNEK. The whole CDR3 is CASSDGRTNEKLFF.

With regard to this clone: The read ends 3 residues shy of where the CDR3 ends; the end is completed using the germline J gene. The J gene is TRBJ2-7, the V gene TRBV2; the match to TRBD1 covers 9 bases. This CDR3 is 13 amino acids long. Germline V lookup: CDR1 SNHLY, CDR2 FYNNEI. V lost 8 bases to trimming and J lost 3 bases; unmatched junction nucleotides: 5. Incomplete CDR3 DNA: TGTGCCAGCGGGGGACAGGGCAGCTACGAG. It specifies CASGGQGSYE. The whole CDR3 protein reads CASGGQGSYEQYF.

Comments on this clone: The observed sequence ends 3 residues before the CDR3 terminus, with the missing tail filled in from the germline J gene. The chain links TRBV15 to TRBJ2-7; D unresolved. The CDR3 has 13 amino acids. Trimming removed 1 base at V and 4 bases at J, with 8 bases between. In germline, CDR1 is LNHNV, CDR2 YYDKDF (reference sequence). CDR3 DNA (partial): TGTGCCACCAGCAGAGTAGAAACTTACGAG. Its protein product is CATSRVETYE. The CDR3 in full is CATSRVETYEQYF.

Notes on this clone: Read data end 3 residues before the CDR3 end; the end is taken from the germline J gene. The chain uses TRBV30 and TRBJ1-2; no reliable D call. Germline V CDR1 and CDR2: GTSNPN, SVGIG (reference sequence). This CDR3 has 16 amino acids. This chain's CDR3 is CAWSGPTLLAKNIYTF. The sequenced CDR3 bases are TGTGCCTGGAGTGGGCCCACTCTACTAGCCAAAAACATC.

The sequenced CDR3 bases are TGTGCCAGCAGTGAACCCCCCAGGGCTGAAAAA. Translating it yields CASSEPPRAEK. In full, the CDR3 is CASSEPPRAEKLFF. This sequence joins TRBV6-1 and TRBJ1-4; TRBD1 is a possible D gene (5 bases). The read ends 3 residues before the CDR3 terminus; that terminus is restored from the germline J gene. This CDR3 is built from 14 residues. Trimming removed 2 bases at V and 7 bases at J, with 11 bases between. Germline-derived CDR1 and CDR2 are MNHNS and SASEGT.

On this clone: The read terminates 3 residues before the CDR3 end, so the remaining end is supplied by the germline J gene. The rearrangement joins TRBV13 to TRBJ1-1; D gene uncertain. V shed 5 bases and J shed 3 bases, with 13 bases lying between them. Germline CDR1 reads PRHDT; CDR2 reads FYEKMQ (reference sequence). The CDR3 contains 14 residues. CDR3 bases read: TGTGCCAGCAGCGGCGGTTATGGGTACACTGAA. The encoded protein is CASSGGYGYTE. The CDR3 in its entirety is CASSGGYGYTEAFF.

Worth noting for this clone: Read data end 3 residues before the CDR3 end; the end is taken from the germline J gene. The rearrangement joins TRBV6-2 or TRBV6-3 to TRBJ1-5, with D possibly TRBD1 on 6 matching bases. The germline V gene has CDR1 MNHEY and CDR2 SVGEGT. V lost 6 bases, J lost 6 bases, and 12 bases lay in between. The CDR3 totals 13 residues. The CDR3 reads CASSQRQVQPQHF. CDR3 DNA, as far as it was read: TGTGCCAGCAGCCAACGACAGGTTCAGCCC.

About this clone: Read sequence stops 3 residues before the CDR3 end, and the germline J gene provides the missing end. This chain joins TRBV18 and TRBJ1-2; D is unresolved. CDR3 length: 14 residues. Deletions cut 4 bases from V and 0 bases from J, with 9 bases between. Germline V gene sequence: CDR1 KGHSH, CDR2 LQKENI. The CDR3 is CASSQRDSNYGYTF. CDR3 bases read: TGTGCCAGCTCACAACGAGACTCTAACTATGGC.

Regarding this clone: The observed sequence ends 3 residues before the CDR3 terminus, with the missing tail filled in from the germline J gene. Different DNA sequences within this sample yield the same CDR3. V is TRBV5-4 and J is TRBJ2-2; 16 positions agree with TRBD2. Germline loops: CDR1 SGHNT, CDR2 YYREEE (reference sequence). V gave up 4 bases and J gave up 9 bases; unmatched junction bases: 3. The CDR3 covers 15 residues. Here the CDR3 reads CASSPGLAGGRELFF. CDR3 DNA (partial): TGTGCCAGCAGCCCGGGACTAGCGGGGGGGAGGGAG. Variable domain in full (rest from reference TRBV5-4 and TRBJ2-2): ETGVTQSPTHLIKTRGQQVTLRCSSQSGHNTVSWYQQALGQGPQFIFQYYREEENGRGNFPPRFSGLQFPNYSSELNVNALELDDSALYLCASSPGLAGGRELFFGEGSRLTVL.

Of note for this clone: The read halts 3 residues ahead of the CDR3 end, with the missing end drawn from the germline J gene. V gene TRBV7-3 combines with J gene TRBJ2-3; 9 nucleotides align to TRBD2. Trimming removed 2 bases from V and 4 bases from J; junction bases left unmatched: 4. Germline V gene data show CDR1 as SGHTA and CDR2 as FQGTGA. The CDR3 consists of 15 residues. The CDR3 loop is CASSLVRGGPDTQYF. The sequenced CDR3 bases are TGTGCCAGCAGCTTAGTGCGGGGGGGCCCAGATACG.

This chain's CDR3 is CSAGTSGGAGDTQYF. The covered CDR3 bases are TGCAGTGCGGGGACTAGCGGGGGGGCAGGAGATACG. The J gene is TRBJ2-3, the V gene TRBV20-1, with 16 bases that match TRBD2. Read sequence stops 3 residues before the CDR3 end, and the germline J gene provides the missing end. Germline V gene data show CDR1 as DFQATT and CDR2 as SNEGSKA (reference sequence). This CDR3 contains 15 residues. V lost 6 bases to trimming and J lost 5 bases; unmatched junction nucleotides: 5.

Concerning this clone itself: The CDR3 end falls 3 residues outside the read, so it is completed with the germline J gene. The chain joins TRBV29-1 to TRBJ1-2, with 12 bases lining up with TRBD1. In germline, CDR1 is SQVTM, CDR2 ANQGSEA. The CDR3 covers 15 residues. After removal of 7 bases from V and 4 bases from J, the junction contained 10 bases not matched to a gene. CDR3: CSAETGTGGLYGYTF. The sequenced CDR3 bases are TGCAGCGCCGAAACCGGGACAGGGGGCCTCTATGGC.

Turning to this clone: The read terminates 3 residues ahead of where the CDR3 ends, so the germline J gene completes it. The chain couples TRBV2 to TRBJ2-1; the D gene is possibly TRBD2 (6 bases). Trimming cost V 8 bases and J 0 bases, with 14 bases left between them. The germline CDR1 and CDR2 sequences are SNHLY and FYNNEI. The CDR3 extends over 15 amino acids. CDR3 DNA, as far as it was read: TGTGCCAGCTCAAGGGATAGCGGCTCCTACAATGAG. This encodes CASSRDSGSYNE. The entire CDR3 protein is CASSRDSGSYNEQFF.

Note on this clone: The read terminates 3 residues before the CDR3 end, so the remaining end is supplied by the germline J gene. This sequence joins TRBV20-1 and TRBJ2-1; 9 nucleotides align to TRBD2. The CDR3 sequence is 14 residues long. V lost 6 bases and J lost 5; bases outside the gene matches: 8. The germline V gene has CDR1 DFQATT and CDR2 SNEGSKA (reference sequence). The CDR3 protein is CSASSGRGDNEQFF. CDR3 DNA (partial): TGCAGTGCGAGTAGCGGGAGAGGGGACAATGAG.

Of note for this clone: Mismatch with germline at one junction end may stem from a read error. The read comes to an end 3 residues before the CDR3 does, leaving the germline J gene to fill in the end. The V gene is TRBV4-2, the J gene TRBJ2-7; TRBD2 matches at 11 bases. The CDR3 runs to 16 residues. Germline CDR1 reads LGHNA; CDR2 reads YNFKEQ. The CDR3 sequence: CASSQEETSGSYEQYF. CDR3 bases read: TGCGCCAGCAGCCAAGAGGAAACTAGCGGGAGTTACGAG.

A note on this clone: The read ends 3 residues early relative to the CDR3; the germline J gene fills the gap. The chain combines TRBV19 with TRBJ2-2; 8 bases agree with TRBD1. CDR3 length: 16 residues. Trimming at V came to 3 bases and at J to 6 bases, leaving 9 bases not matched to a gene. Germline values: CDR1 LNHDA, CDR2 SQIVND (reference sequence). CDR3: CASSMWTGSDPGELFF. CDR3 DNA, as far as it was read: TGTGCCAGTAGTATGTGGACAGGGTCGGATCCCGGGGAG.

Partial CDR3 DNA: TGTGCCAGCAGTTACGGCGGGAGAACAGATACG. It codes for CASSYGGRTDT. The whole CDR3 region reads CASSYGGRTDTQYF. The chain recombines TRBV6-2 or TRBV6-3 with TRBJ2-3, with 7 bases lining up with TRBD2. The sequenced fragment ends 3 residues before the CDR3 boundary, so the rest is inferred from the germline J gene. V dropped 2 bases and J dropped 3; count of bases not matched to a gene: 2. CDR1 MNHEY and CDR2 SVGEGT come from the germline V gene. The CDR3 contains 14 residues.